A single sample is the source of the 22 T cell receptor beta chains below, sequenced in a study of graft-versus-host responses after intestinal transplantation. No antigen has been assigned to these receptors. The data were produced by immunoSEQ multiplex PCR, yet TCRdb's version contains in-frame clones alone and is incomplete. The repertoire includes around 90,000 clones, approximately 92% of them detected once, and 0.95% to 1.3% sits in the top ten. Sample: unstimulated CD8+ T cells sorted from spleen or lymph node cells, taken before transplant. The source of these receptors is a human donor who was the organ donor for an intestinal transplant.

The chain carries TRBV9 and TRBJ2-1; the match to TRBD2 covers 9 bases. Germline CDR1 and CDR2: SGDLS and YYNGEE. The CDR3 covers 15 residues. Trimming took 0 bases from V and 5 from J; bases not matched to a gene: 3. The CDR3 loop reads CASSVAREGNNEQFF. The CDR3 bases are TGTGCCAGCAGCGTAGCGCGGGAGGGGAACAATGAGCAGTTCTTC.

The V call is TRBV29-1, the J call TRBJ2-1; 9 nucleotides agree with TRBD2. Germline values: CDR1 SQVTM, CDR2 ANQGSEA. Trimming took 6 bases from V and 2 from J; bases not matched to a gene: 8. This CDR3 region has 15 residues. CDR3 region: CSVAIAGVAYNEQFF. The DNA of the CDR3 is TGCAGCGTGGCCATAGCGGGAGTCGCCTACAATGAGCAGTTCTTC.

This clone has only a few counts. The chain recombines TRBV27 with TRBJ2-3, with D possibly TRBD2 on 7 matching bases. V was cut by 5 bases and J by 4 bases, with 19 bases left in between. Germline assignment: CDR1 MNHEY and CDR2 SMNVEV (reference sequence). The CDR3 extends over 16 amino acids. CDR3 DNA: TGTGCCAGCAGTCTCCGACGAGGGGGGGCGGCAGATACGCAGTATTTT. Its translation: CASSLRRGGAADTQYF.

This clone was observed a single time. The chain couples TRBV5-6 to TRBJ2-5; tentatively, D is TRBD2 (5 bases). Near its end, the DNA agrees better with TRBJ2-7, so the J call may be wrong. The germline V gene encodes CDR1 SGHDT and CDR2 YYEEEE. This CDR3 region has 14 residues. The chain's CDR3 is CASSWAGNVYEQYF. DNA for the CDR3: TGTGCCAGCAGTTGGGCGGGCAACGTCTACGAGCAGTACTTC.

The V gene is TRBV7-9, the J gene TRBJ1-2; no clear D. The CDR3 is 13 amino acids. Trimming shortened V by 6 bases and J by 0 bases, and 8 bases separated the two germline ends. CDR1 and CDR2 from the germline V gene are SEHNR and FQNEAQ (reference sequence). CDR3 sequence reads: CASSPPANYGYTF. As DNA, the CDR3 is TGTGCCAGCAGTCCCCCGGCTAACTATGGCTACACCTTC.

The chain joins TRBV19 to TRBJ1-5; D is undetermined. Per the germline V gene, CDR1 is LNHDA and CDR2 is SQIVND (reference sequence). Trimming stripped 1 base from V and 2 bases from J, with 12 bases between. The CDR3 is 16 amino acids. The CDR3 DNA follows: TGTGCCAGTAGTATAGCCTACGGTCTGGGCAATCAGCCCCAGCATTTT. This translates into CASSIAYGLGNQPQHF.

This clone was counted a single time. J is TRBJ2-3 and V is TRBV4-1; 9 bases line up with TRBD2. Germline-derived CDR1 and CDR2 are MGHRA and YSYEKL. This CDR3 has 16 amino acids. The V segment lost 3 bases and the J segment 2 bases; nucleotides outside the gene matches: 6. CDR3 loop: CASSHPSGLATDTQYF. CDR3 coding DNA: TGCGCCAGCAGCCACCCCTCGGGACTAGCCACAGATACGCAGTATTTT.

The chain links TRBV27 to TRBJ2-2; D is perhaps TRBD2 (7 bases). This CDR3 contains 18 residues. CDR1 and CDR2 from the germline V gene are MNHEY and SMNVEV (reference sequence). V lost 0 bases and J lost 4, with 18 bases in between. The CDR3 loop is CASSLSVAGAIGTGELFF. CDR3 coding DNA: TGTGCCAGCAGTTTATCGGTTGCGGGGGCGATCGGCACCGGGGAGCTGTTTTTT.

The chain carries TRBV27 and TRBJ2-1, with D possibly TRBD1 on 6 matching bases. CDR1 and CDR2 from the germline V gene are MNHEY and SMNVEV (reference sequence). Trimming took 6 bases from V and 8 from J, leaving 20 bases between them. The CDR3 has 15 residues. The CDR3 spells CASRTGTSAWDEQFF. The CDR3 DNA follows: TGTGCCAGCAGAACAGGGACATCCGCTTGGGATGAGCAGTTCTTC.

This chain joins TRBV27 and TRBJ2-1; D perhaps matches TRBD1 (6 bases). This CDR3 contains 14 residues. V gave up 0 bases and J gave up 9 bases, with 12 bases separating them. Germline V gene sequence: CDR1 MNHEY, CDR2 SMNVEV (reference sequence). The CDR3 protein is CASSLSVGAVEQFF. The CDR3 nucleotides are TGTGCCAGCAGTTTATCTGTGGGGGCTGTTGAGCAGTTCTTC.

The chain employs TRBV4-2 and TRBJ2-7; TRBD1 aligns across 9 bases. This CDR3 comprises 16 residues. Germline-derived CDR1 and CDR2 are LGHNA and YNFKEQ. The trim removed 3 bases at V and 4 bases at J, leaving 10 bases unmatched. The CDR3 coding sequence is TGTGCCAGCAGCCATTACAGGGGGCGCAGGGAGTACGAGCAGTACTTC. This codes for CASSHYRGRREYEQYF.

The rearrangement uses TRBV18 and TRBJ2-2; 8 nucleotides align to TRBD2. There are 14 residues in the CDR3. The junction had 3 bases not matched to a gene; V was cut back by 3 bases and J by 6 bases. Germline-derived CDR1 and CDR2 are KGHSH and LQKENI. CDR3 sequence reads: CASSPGLAAGELFF. DNA of the CDR3: TGTGCCAGCTCACCTGGACTAGCCGCCGGGGAGCTGTTTTTT.

This chain joins TRBV4-2 and TRBJ2-3; 11 nucleotides align to TRBD2. Germline V lookup: CDR1 LGHNA, CDR2 YNFKEQ. The CDR3 extends over 17 amino acids. With V trimmed by 3 bases and J by 6 bases, 11 bases remained unmatched. CDR3 nucleotides: TGTGCCAGCAGCCAGGGGAATAGCGGGGGGGCCTCGGATACGCAGTATTTT. It yields the protein CASSQGNSGGASDTQYF.

This clone was seen just once. The chain joins TRBV28 to TRBJ2-7; possibly TRBD1 for D (6 bases). The CDR3 totals 14 residues. The V gene lost 3 bases and the J gene lost 3 bases, with 12 bases spanning the gap. CDR1 MDHEN and CDR2 SYDVKM come from the germline V gene. The CDR3 spells CASSFTGIFYEQYF. The DNA of the CDR3 is TGTGCCAGCAGTTTTACAGGGATTTTCTACGAGCAGTACTTC.

The chain employs TRBV7-8 and TRBJ2-1, with a tentative D call TRBD1 (6 bases). The germline V gene has CDR1 SGHVS and CDR2 FQNEAQ. The germline V and J ends were trimmed by 4 bases and 3 bases, with 13 bases remaining between them. The CDR3 has 15 residues. The CDR3 region is CASSSWTESYNEQFF. CDR3 nucleotide sequence: TGTGCCAGCAGCTCCTGGACAGAGAGCTACAATGAGCAGTTCTTC.

The chain combines TRBV5-4 with TRBJ2-7; 8 positions match TRBD1. Germline assignment: CDR1 SGHNT and CDR2 YYREEE (reference sequence). The CDR3 extends over 18 amino acids. The V and J ends lost 4 bases and 1 base, in that order; junction bases with no gene match: 16. DNA of the CDR3: TGTGCCAGCAGCCTCAACGTCGGACCGGGACAGGTTTCCTACGAGCAGTACTTC. Translating it yields CASSLNVGPGQVSYEQYF.

The V call is TRBV27, the J call TRBJ2-3; TRBD2 agrees at 9 bases. Germline values: CDR1 MNHEY, CDR2 SMNVEV (reference sequence). The CDR3 totals 15 residues. Germline trimming cut 6 bases from V and 6 bases from J; bases unmatched to any gene: 10. CDR3 nucleotides: TGTGCCAGCAGCCCCGGGGTAGCGGGAGCTGATACGCAGTATTTT. Translation gives CASSPGVAGADTQYF.

J is TRBJ1-2 and V is TRBV9, with TRBD1 matching over 7 bases. V shed 0 bases and J 6 bases; nucleotides not matched to a gene: 2. Germline CDR1 and CDR2: SGDLS and YYNGEE. There are 13 residues in the CDR3. CDR3 nucleotide sequence: TGTGCCAGCAGCGTAGAAACAGGGGATGGCTACACCTTC. It codes for CASSVETGDGYTF.

The chain has TRBV7-3 and TRBJ2-3; weak D call: TRBD2 (6 bases). This CDR3 has 16 residues. The V end was cut by 3 bases, the J end by 1 base, with 14 bases between. CDR1 SGHTA and CDR2 FQGTGA come from the germline V gene. CDR3 nucleotides: TGTGCCAGCAGCTTCTGGGGAACGGGGGGCACAGATACGCAGTATTTT. This gives the protein CASSFWGTGGTDTQYF. The complete variable domain, with remaining parts taken from reference TRBV7-3 and TRBJ2-3, reads GAGVSQTPSNKVTEKGKYVELRCDPISGHTALYWYRQSLGQGPEFLIYFQGTGAADDSGLPNDRFFAVRPEGSVSTLKIQRTERGDSAVYLCASSFWGTGGTDTQYFGPGTRLTVL.

This clone was recorded once. This chain connects TRBV11-2 to TRBJ1-1; weak D call: TRBD1 (5 bases). The CDR3 is 13 amino acids. Germline V gene lookup returns CDR1 SGHAT and CDR2 FQNNGV. Deletions cut 5 bases from V and 7 bases from J, with 14 bases between. The CDR3 DNA sequence: TGTGCCAGCAGCCGGCAGACAGTTGATGAAGCTTTCTTT. Residues: CASSRQTVDEAFF.

V and J are TRBV19 and TRBJ2-3, with TRBD2 matching over 7 bases. V shed 10 bases, J shed 2 bases, and the junction held 12 bases outside the gene matches. The CDR3 has 15 residues. Germline CDR1 LNHDA, CDR2 SQIVND (reference sequence). This CDR3 is CATHKEGGPTDTQYF. CDR3 nucleotide sequence: TGTGCCACTCACAAGGAGGGAGGGCCCACAGATACGCAGTATTTT.

V gene TRBV7-2 combines with J gene TRBJ2-7, with D tentatively TRBD1 (5 bases). V shed 2 bases and J shed 1 base, with 9 bases lying between them. The CDR3 runs 14 residues. CDR1 and CDR2 (germline): SGHTA, FQGNSA. CDR3 bases: TGTGCCAGCAGCTTACAGGGTCTATCCTACGAGCAGTACTTC. It translates to CASSLQGLSYEQYF.